These 21 T cell receptor beta chains originate from one sample sequenced in a study of control samples from healthy donors and cancer patients. The table came from immunoSEQ multiplex PCR; TCRdb's copy has only in-frame clones and leaves some out. Of 65,000 to 90,000 clones in the sample, 85% to 95% were seen once. The sample consisted of blood. The receptors originated from a woman aged 25 to 39 in good health.

The V and J genes are TRBV5-6 and TRBJ2-2, with D possibly matching TRBD2 (5 bases). Germline CDR1 SGHDT, CDR2 YYEEEE. Trimming took off 0 bases at V and 3 bases at J, with 6 bases between the two ends. The CDR3 length is 14 residues. The CDR3 loop reads CASSLVEDTGELFF. CDR3 sequence (DNA): TGTGCCAGCAGCTTGGTGGAGGACACCGGGGAGCTGTTTTTT.

The rearrangement uses TRBV13 and TRBJ2-1; 8 bases fit TRBD2. CDR3 length: 15 residues. V was pared by 8 bases and J by 4 bases, with 10 bases of the junction left unmatched. CDR1 is PRHDT and CDR2 is FYEKMQ in the germline V gene (reference sequence). The CDR3 here is CASVRRGAWYNEQFF. CDR3 bases: TGTGCCAGCGTGCGGCGGGGGGCATGGTACAATGAGCAGTTCTTC.

The rearrangement joins TRBV11-1 to TRBJ2-4, with unresolved D. V was cut by 3 bases and J by 0 bases, with 9 bases left in between. The germline CDR1 and CDR2 sequences are SGHAT and FQDESV (reference sequence). This CDR3 is built from 15 residues. CDR3 loop: CASSLAPGAKNIQYF. DNA for the CDR3: TGTGCCAGCAGCTTGGCCCCGGGAGCCAAAAACATTCAGTACTTC.

The V and J genes are TRBV4-1 and TRBJ1-5; D may be TRBD1 (5 bases). In germline, CDR1 is MGHRA, CDR2 YSYEKL. The CDR3 has 15 amino acids. Trimming took 1 base from V and 5 from J, leaving 12 bases between them. The CDR3 DNA follows: TGCGCCAGCAGCCAAGTTCGTGGGGACGATCAGCCCCAGCATTTT. It yields the protein CASSQVRGDDQPQHF.

This clone was detected only once. J is TRBJ2-4 and V is TRBV4-1; 11 positions match TRBD1. This CDR3 spans 16 amino acids. From germline, CDR1 is MGHRA and CDR2 YSYEKL. V was clipped by 3 bases and J by 3 bases; unmatched bases: 4. This CDR3 reads CASSQDRGLGKNIQYF. In nucleotides, the CDR3 is TGCGCCAGCAGCCAGGACAGGGGGCTGGGCAAAAACATTCAGTACTTC.

The rearrangement joins TRBV10-1 to TRBJ1-1; no clear D. This CDR3 is 12 amino acids long. Germline CDR1 and CDR2: WNHNN and SYGVQD (reference sequence). The V end was cut by 5 bases, the J end by 5 bases, with 9 bases between. Here the CDR3 DNA reads TGCGCCAGCAGTACCTATGGAACTGAAGCTTTCTTT. Residues: CASSTYGTEAFF.

V usage is TRBV29-1 and J usage is TRBJ2-1, with D maybe TRBD1 (6 bases). CDR3 length: 12 residues. Germline V gives CDR1 SQVTM, CDR2 ANQGSEA. Deletions cut 7 bases from V and 5 bases from J, with 12 bases between. CDR3 nucleotide sequence: TGCAGCGCTATACAGGGAAACAATGAGCAGTTCTTC. This codes for CSAIQGNNEQFF.

About this clone itself: Different DNA sequences within this sample yield the same CDR3. The V and J genes are TRBV3-1 (or the pseudogene TRBV3-2) and TRBJ2-1; TRBD2 aligns across 13 bases. The germline V gene has CDR1 LGHDT and CDR2 YNNKEL (reference sequence). V lost 6 bases and J lost 3; bases outside the gene matches: 2. This CDR3 contains 15 residues. DNA for the CDR3: TGTGCCAGCAGAGGGACTAGCGGGGACTACAATGAGCAGTTCTTC. It encodes CASRGTSGDYNEQFF.

V is TRBV28 and J is TRBJ1-5; D not resolved. Germline V lookup: CDR1 MDHEN, CDR2 SYDVKM. V gave up 5 bases and J gave up 0 bases, with 23 bases separating them. The CDR3 totals 19 residues. CDR3 bases: TGTGCCAGCAGTCCATCCGCACTCCTTCATTATTATAGCAATCAGCCCCAGCATTTT. Translation: CASSPSALLHYYSNQPQHF.

The chain carries TRBV5-1 and TRBJ1-1; tentatively, D is TRBD1 (6 bases). The CDR3 loop spans 14 amino acids. Germline V gene lookup returns CDR1 SGHRS and CDR2 YFSETQ. Trimming cost V 2 bases and J 6 bases, with 14 bases left between them. The CDR3 bases are TGCGCCAGCAGCTTCGGCAGGGGATCTTCTGAAGCTTTCTTT. Translating gives CASSFGRGSSEAFF.

As concerns this clone: The limits of the CDR3 on the DNA are not certain, so only TCRdb's listed CDR3 is given. The rearrangement uses TRBV18 and TRBJ2-1; the D call of TRBD2 is as the table states it, not checked on the DNA. The CDR3 comprises 15 residues, both ends counted. Germline CDR1 KGHSH, CDR2 LQKENI. CDR3 sequence: CASVFVLAGPNEQFF.

This clone appeared a single time. The chain carries TRBV5-1 and TRBJ2-2; TRBD1 aligns across 7 bases. This CDR3 has 15 residues. V shed 1 base, J shed 4 bases, and the junction held 4 bases outside the gene matches. Germline CDR1 reads SGHRS; CDR2 reads YFSETQ. This CDR3 is CASSLYRGSTGELFF. The CDR3 DNA sequence: TGCGCCAGCAGCTTGTACAGGGGAAGCACCGGGGAGCTGTTTTTT.

CDR3 DNA: TGTGCCAGCAGTTACCGCACTAGCGGGGGGGTCAATGAGCAGTTCTTC. Amino acid sequence: CASSYRTSGGVNEQFF. The genes are TRBV6-6 and TRBJ2-1; 13 bases align to TRBD2. The CDR3 has 16 amino acids. Germline CDR1 MNHNY, CDR2 SVGAGI (reference sequence). The V gene end was trimmed by 2 bases and the J gene end by 6 bases; junction bases not matched to a gene: 4.

Comments on this clone: This same CDR3 is encoded by further DNA sequences in the sample. This sequence joins TRBV11-2 and TRBJ2-3; D perhaps matches TRBD2 (5 bases). This CDR3 is 12 amino acids long. Germline V gene sequence: CDR1 SGHAT, CDR2 FQNNGV. V lost 5 bases and J 5 bases, leaving 8 bases between the germline ends. The CDR3 is CASSLGRDTQYF. In nucleotides, the CDR3 is TGTGCCAGCAGCCTAGGGAGAGATACGCAGTATTTT.

CDR3 DNA sequence: TGTGCCAGCAGTTTGCGGACAGGGACCGGGGAGCTGTTTTTT. It encodes CASSLRTGTGELFF. The rearrangement joins TRBV6-6 to TRBJ2-2, with TRBD1 matching 8 bases. The CDR3 is made up of 14 amino acids. Germline lookup yields CDR1 MNHNY and CDR2 SVGAGI (reference sequence). Trimming removed 4 bases from V and 5 bases from J; junction bases left unmatched: 3.

The chain links TRBV7-9 to TRBJ1-2; D gene uncertain. Deletions cut 4 bases from V and 2 bases from J, with 14 bases between. Germline-derived CDR1 and CDR2 are SEHNR and FQNEAQ (reference sequence). The CDR3 is 15 residues long. CDR3 DNA sequence: TGTGCCAGCAGCTCCGGACGGAATTTAAACTATGGCTACACCTTC. Its translation: CASSSGRNLNYGYTF. Filled out from reference TRBV7-9 and TRBJ1-2, the complete variable domain reads DTGVSQNPRHKITKRGQNVTFRCDPISEHNRLYWYRQTLGQGPEFLTYFQNEAQLEKSRLLSDRFSAERPKGSFSTLEIQRTEQGDSAMYLCASSSGRNLNYGYTFGSGTRLTVV.

The chain uses TRBV9 and TRBJ2-3, with 8 bases that match TRBD2. V was pared by 6 bases and J by 2 bases, with 5 bases of the junction left unmatched. The CDR3 contains 14 residues. From germline, CDR1 is SGDLS and CDR2 YYNGEE. CDR3 nucleotide sequence: TGTGCCAGCACGGCGGGGGGCACCACAGATACGCAGTATTTT. This codes for CASTAGGTTDTQYF.

The V and J genes are TRBV5-1 and TRBJ1-2; maybe TRBD1 (6 bases). Deletions cut 5 bases from V and 6 bases from J, with 17 bases between. The germline V gene has CDR1 SGHRS and CDR2 YFSETQ. This CDR3 is built from 14 residues. In DNA form, the CDR3 reads TGCGCCAGCAGTTTAGACCAGGGGTCTCATGGCTACACCTTC. Translating gives CASSLDQGSHGYTF.

The genes are TRBV10-1 and TRBJ2-3, with D possibly being TRBD2 (6 bases). V was trimmed by 3 bases and J by 4 bases, leaving 11 bases between them. Germline lookup yields CDR1 WNHNN and CDR2 SYGVQD (reference sequence). The CDR3 is 14 amino acids. CDR3 DNA: TGCGCCAGCAGTGACCGGGGAGGAGCAGATACGCAGTATTTT. Its protein is CASSDRGGADTQYF.

The rearrangement links TRBV5-1 to TRBJ1-1; TRBD1 agrees at 12 bases. The CDR3 is 18 amino acids. V was clipped by 0 bases and J by 4 bases; unmatched bases: 10. CDR1 and CDR2 (germline): SGHRS, YFSETQ. The CDR3: CASSLEQAGTGGGTEAFF. The DNA for the CDR3 is TGCGCCAGCAGCTTGGAGCAAGCCGGGACAGGGGGCGGCACTGAAGCTTTCTTT.

The chain links TRBV10-2 to TRBJ1-1; TRBD1 matches at 7 bases. V shed 2 bases, J shed 5 bases, and the junction held 5 bases outside the gene matches. The CDR3 is 14 residues long. CDR1 is WSHSY, CDR2 SAAADI, per germline. The CDR3 coding sequence is TGCGCCAGCAGTGAGCGACAGGGTCGGACTGAAGCTTTCTTT. This translates into CASSERQGRTEAFF.